This T cell receptor beta chain was identified during a study of PD-L1 blockade in urothelial cancer. Study background: T cells numbered a median of about 150,000 in the blood samples.

V gave up 3 bases and J gave up 0 bases; unmatched junction bases: 2. Germline V gene data show CDR1 as SGDLS and CDR2 as YYNGEE. This CDR3 is built from 16 residues. The time point: pretreatment peripheral blood. Assay: immunoSEQ multiplex PCR; the TCRdb copy retains only in-frame clones and omits some. The table shows tens of thousands of clones, with around 87% occurring only once. This clonotype was sampled from a man aged 60 to 75 with urothelial cancer. The rearrangement joins TRBV9 to TRBJ2-6; 8 bases fit TRBD1. Here the sequenced sample was PBMCs, taken around atezolizumab (anti-PD-L1) treatment. The CDR3 DNA is TGTGCCAGCAGCGACAGGGGGAGCTCTGGGGCCAACGTCCTGACTTTC. Amino acids: CASSDRGSSGANVLTF. The entire variable domain, with the rest obtained from reference TRBV9 and TRBJ2-6, is as follows: DSGVTQTPKHLITATGQRVTLRCSPRSGDLSVYWYQQSLDQGLQFLIQYYNGEERAKGNILERFSAQQFPDLHSELNLSSLELGDSALYFCASSDRGSSGANVLTFGAGSRLTVL.